Below, 32 T cell receptor beta chains from the same sample are listed, as sequenced in a study of cytomegalovirus exposure and HLA in healthy donors. In the PCR, 60 Vbeta and 13 Jbeta primers were used. Repertoires were generated with immunoSEQ multiplex PCR, while TCRdb's copy carries only in-frame clones and drops some. The sample includes roughly 180,000 clones, around 74% of them seen just once. Sequenced: PBMCs. These receptors were taken from a girl aged 10 to 17 in good health and CMV-seropositive.

The chain combines TRBV6-1 with TRBJ2-3; 8 bases line up with TRBD2. J gave up 8 bases and V 6 bases, and 4 bases lay outside the gene matches. The V gene's germline CDR1 is MNHNS and CDR2 SASEGT. The CDR3 is made up of 12 amino acids. The CDR3 DNA reads as TGTGCCAGCAGCCTACGGGGGGGTACGCAGTATTTT. Translating gives CASSLRGGTQYF.

In its sample, this clone was seen a few times. The rearrangement joins TRBV10-2 to TRBJ1-1; D not resolved. With 6 bases removed from V and 4 bases from J, the gap between germline ends came to 15 bases. There are 14 residues in the CDR3. Germline lookup yields CDR1 WSHSY and CDR2 SAAADI. CDR3 in amino acids: CASSGIGVGTEAFF. The CDR3 DNA is TGCGCCAGCAGCGGGATTGGGGTGGGCACTGAAGCTTTCTTT.

The genes are TRBV5-1 and TRBJ2-7; maybe TRBD2 (6 bases). The CDR3 is 15 residues long. Trimming took off 2 bases at V and 0 bases at J, with 12 bases between the two ends. Germline V gene data show CDR1 as SGHRS and CDR2 as YFSETQ. The CDR3 DNA reads TGCGCCAGCAGCTTCGAGTACGGGAGCTCCTACGAGCAGTACTTC. Translated, it gives CASSFEYGSSYEQYF.

The V and J genes are TRBV7-9 and TRBJ1-4; 9 bases are shared with TRBD1. Germline trimming cut 4 bases from V and 7 bases from J; bases unmatched to any gene: 4. Germline values: CDR1 SEHNR, CDR2 FQNEAQ (reference sequence). This CDR3 spans 14 amino acids. The CDR3 loop is CASSSPGQGEKLFF. CDR3 bases: TGTGCCAGCAGCTCGCCGGGACAGGGTGAAAAACTGTTTTTT. The complete variable domain, with remaining parts taken from reference TRBV7-9 and TRBJ1-4, reads DTGVSQNPRHKITKRGQNVTFRCDPISEHNRLYWYRQTLGQGPEFLTYFQNEAQLEKSRLLSDRFSAERPKGSFSTLEIQRTEQGDSAMYLCASSSPGQGEKLFFGSGTQLSVL.

This CDR3 is CASSFGGARYEQYF. The CDR3, as DNA: TGTGCCAGCAGCTTCGGAGGGGCCCGCTACGAGCAGTACTTC. The chain combines TRBV11-2 with TRBJ2-7; TRBD2 is a possible D gene (6 bases). Germline-derived CDR1 and CDR2 are SGHAT and FQNNGV. The germline V and J ends were trimmed by 3 bases and 3 bases, with 12 bases remaining between them. The CDR3 is made up of 14 amino acids.

The chain is built from TRBV2 and TRBJ2-1; D not resolved. Trimming stripped 7 bases from V and 9 bases from J, with 10 bases between. The germline V gene has CDR1 SNHLY and CDR2 FYNNEI. CDR3 length: 11 amino acids. The DNA for the CDR3 is TGTGCCAGCACCTCCTCGGGTGAGCAGTTCTTC. It is translated as CASTSSGEQFF.

As regards this clone: One junction end does not reproduce the germline sequence, and a read error may be involved. The rearrangement uses TRBV7-9 and TRBJ2-3; 11 bases fit TRBD2. Germline V gives CDR1 SEHNR, CDR2 FQNEAQ (reference sequence). The CDR3 spans 15 residues. The CDR3 DNA is TGTGCCAGCAGCGTAGCGGGGGGGTACACAGATACGCAGTATTTT. Protein sequence: CASSVAGGYTDTQYF.

The rearrangement links TRBV27 to TRBJ1-1, with a tentative D call TRBD1 (6 bases). V gave up 8 bases and J gave up 5 bases, with 12 bases separating them. The germline V gene encodes CDR1 MNHEY and CDR2 SMNVEV (reference sequence). This CDR3 comprises 12 residues. The DNA of the CDR3 is TGTGCCAGCGGGGGGGCGGGGACTGAAGCTTTCTTT. The encoded protein is CASGGAGTEAFF.

J is TRBJ2-5 and V is TRBV4-2, with D tentatively TRBD1 (6 bases). The V end was cut by 4 bases, the J end by 2 bases, with 8 bases between. The CDR3 length is 13 residues. Looked up from germline, CDR1 is LGHNA and CDR2 is YNFKEQ. The CDR3 DNA reads as TGTGCCAGCAGCCCCGGACAGCAAGAGACCCAGTACTTC. It is translated as CASSPGQQETQYF.

The chain recombines TRBV5-4 with TRBJ2-7, with 10 bases identical to TRBD2. This CDR3 contains 16 residues. Trimming at V came to 3 bases and at J to 4 bases, leaving 10 bases not matched to a gene. Germline V gene lookup returns CDR1 SGHNT and CDR2 YYREEE (reference sequence). CDR3 region: CASSSAKSGGAYEQYF. DNA for the CDR3: TGTGCCAGCAGCTCAGCAAAGAGCGGGGGGGCTTACGAGCAGTACTTC.

V and J are TRBV9 and TRBJ2-3; D perhaps matches TRBD2 (6 bases). The V gene lost 4 bases and the J gene lost 3 bases, with 18 bases spanning the gap. Germline lookup yields CDR1 SGDLS and CDR2 YYNGEE. The CDR3 has 16 residues. The DNA for the CDR3 is TGTGCCAGCAGCAATGCAGTGGGACTCCTAACAGATACGCAGTATTTT. This sequence encodes CASSNAVGLLTDTQYF. The full variable domain, with the rest looked up from reference TRBV9 and TRBJ2-3, is DSGVTQTPKHLITATGQRVTLRCSPRSGDLSVYWYQQSLDQGLQFLIQYYNGEERAKGNILERFSAQQFPDLHSELNLSSLELGDSALYFCASSNAVGLLTDTQYFGPGTRLTVL.

The V call is TRBV7-8, the J call TRBJ2-2, with D possibly matching TRBD2 (5 bases). V lost 3 bases to trimming and J lost 7 bases, with 6 bases between them. This CDR3 is 12 amino acids long. Germline V lookup: CDR1 SGHVS, CDR2 FQNEAQ. The CDR3 DNA follows: TGTGCCAGCAGCTTGGGGAGCGGGGAGCTGTTTTTT. Encoded protein: CASSLGSGELFF.

The V call is TRBV5-5, the J call TRBJ2-3; the match to TRBD2 covers 7 bases. V dropped 6 bases and J dropped 3; count of bases not matched to a gene: 7. This CDR3 has 14 amino acids. The germline CDR1 and CDR2 sequences are SGHKS and YYEKEE (reference sequence). The CDR3 region is CASTRGVSTDTQYF. The CDR3 region has the DNA TGTGCCAGCACACGGGGGGTTAGTACAGATACGCAGTATTTT.

The V gene is TRBV7-2, the J gene TRBJ2-1; the match to TRBD1 covers 9 bases. J gave up 8 bases and V 0 bases, and 5 bases lay outside the gene matches. CDR1 SGHTA and CDR2 FQGNSA come from the germline V gene. This CDR3 contains 15 residues. In DNA, the CDR3 is TGTGCCAGCAGCTTAGCGGGACAGGGTATCGATGAGCAGTTCTTC. Translated: CASSLAGQGIDEQFF.

The chain links TRBV9 to TRBJ2-7; a weak D match, TRBD2 (6 bases). The CDR3 consists of 12 residues. The V end lost 3 bases, the J end lost 6 bases, and 10 bases lay between the germline ends. Germline V gene data show CDR1 as SGDLS and CDR2 as YYNGEE. DNA of the CDR3: TGTGCCAGCAGCGCGGACGGGGGCGAGCAGTACTTC. Protein sequence: CASSADGGEQYF.

This chain uses TRBV12-5 with TRBJ2-1; 7 nucleotides agree with TRBD1. The CDR3 totals 15 residues. The ends lost 0 bases at V and 4 bases at J; junction bases unmatched: 3. Germline V gives CDR1 LGHNT, CDR2 FRNRAP. The CDR3 DNA reads TGTGCTAGTGGTTTGGTACAGGGGATGTACAATGAGCAGTTCTTC. Its protein is CASGLVQGMYNEQFF.

CDR3 protein: CASSPWVAGGNDEQFF. DNA for the CDR3: TGTGCCAGCAGCCCCTGGGTAGCGGGGGGGAACGATGAGCAGTTCTTC. The chain recombines TRBV5-5 with TRBJ2-1; 11 bases align to TRBD2. This CDR3 is built from 16 residues. The germline V gene has CDR1 SGHKS and CDR2 YYEKEE (reference sequence). V gave up 4 bases and J gave up 8 bases; unmatched junction bases: 11.

Only one count was recorded for this clone. The CDR3 region is CASSMMGSSYEQYF. The CDR3 DNA follows: TGTGCCAGTAGTATGATGGGCAGTTCCTACGAGCAGTACTTC. The rearrangement uses TRBV19 and TRBJ2-7, with D unclear. CDR3 length equals 14 residues. CDR1 LNHDA and CDR2 SQIVND come from the germline V gene (reference sequence). The V gene lost 3 bases and the J gene lost 1 base, with 10 bases spanning the gap.

CDR3 sequence: CASPGPGGNGYTF. For the CDR3, the DNA is TGTGCCAGCCCCGGCCCAGGGGGAAATGGCTACACCTTC. V and J are TRBV19 and TRBJ1-2, with 7 bases identical to TRBD1. Germline CDR1 reads LNHDA; CDR2 reads SQIVND (reference sequence). Germline trimming cut 9 bases from V and 6 bases from J; bases unmatched to any gene: 10. The CDR3 totals 13 residues.

This clone was seen a handful of times. J is TRBJ2-1 and V is TRBV7-2; TRBD2 matches 10 bases. The germline V gene has CDR1 SGHTA and CDR2 FQGNSA. V gave up 9 bases and J gave up 6 bases; unmatched junction bases: 11. This CDR3 is built from 15 residues. DNA for the CDR3: TGTGCCAGTAGACTAATAGCGGGGGGCTTCAATGAGCAGTTCTTC. Its protein product is CASRLIAGGFNEQFF. The complete variable domain, with remaining parts taken from reference TRBV7-2 and TRBJ2-1, reads GAGVSQSPSNKVTEKGKDVELRCDPISGHTALYWYRQSLGQGLEFLIYFQGNSAPDKSGLPSDRFSAERTGGSVSTLTIQRTQQEDSAVYLCASRLIAGGFNEQFFGPGTRLTVL.

J is TRBJ2-2 and V is TRBV11-2; D is perhaps TRBD1 (5 bases). This CDR3 has 18 amino acids. Looked up from germline, CDR1 is SGHAT and CDR2 is FQNNGV. Trimming cost V 5 bases and J 4 bases, with 23 bases left between them. This chain's CDR3 is CASSPRGLARTFTGELFF. CDR3 DNA sequence: TGTGCCAGCAGCCCTAGGGGTCTTGCCCGAACCTTCACCGGGGAGCTGTTTTTT. Looking up the rest from reference TRBV11-2 and TRBJ2-2 gives the full variable domain: EAGVAQSPRYKIIEKRQSVAFWCNPISGHATLYWYQQILGQGPKLLIQFQNNGVVDDSQLPKDRFSAERLKGVDSTLKIQPAKLEDSAVYLCASSPRGLARTFTGELFFGEGSRLTVL.

The chain uses TRBV29-1 and TRBJ2-1; 8 nucleotides match TRBD2. V gave up 7 bases and J gave up 0 bases; unmatched junction bases: 5. Germline V gives CDR1 SQVTM, CDR2 ANQGSEA. This CDR3 is 14 amino acids long. The CDR3 DNA reads TGCAGCGCCTCCGGGACTAGCTCCTACAATGAGCAGTTCTTC. Its protein is CSASGTSSYNEQFF.

The chain combines TRBV2 with TRBJ1-4; D may be TRBD1 (5 bases). CDR3 length: 16 amino acids. V lost 2 bases to trimming and J lost 8 bases, with 18 bases between them. The germline gives CDR1 SNHLY, CDR2 FYNNEI. The CDR3 nucleotides are TGTGCCAGCAGTGAAAAGTCATCCAGGGTAGGGGAAAAACTGTTTTTT. This encodes CASSEKSSRVGEKLFF. Full variable domain (rest looked up from reference TRBV2 and TRBJ1-4): EPEVTQTPSHQVTQMGQEVILRCVPISNHLYFYWYRQILGQKVEFLVSFYNNEISEKSEIFDDQFSVERPDGSNFTLKIRSTKLEDSAMYFCASSEKSSRVGEKLFFGSGTQLSVL.

The chain has TRBV5-1 and TRBJ2-3; 7 bases agree with TRBD1. This CDR3 is 15 amino acids long. Germline V gives CDR1 SGHRS, CDR2 YFSETQ. After removal of 4 bases from V and 6 bases from J, the junction contained 11 bases not matched to a gene. The CDR3 loop reads CASSIKTGSSDTQYF. CDR3 nucleotides: TGCGCCAGCAGCATCAAGACAGGGAGTTCGGATACGCAGTATTTT.

CDR3 loop: CSVGHREETQYF. The DNA for the CDR3 is TGCAGCGTTGGCCACAGGGAGGAGACCCAGTACTTC. The chain links TRBV29-1 to TRBJ2-5; D may be TRBD1 (6 bases). The V gene's germline CDR1 is SQVTM and CDR2 ANQGSEA. V gave up 4 bases and J gave up 5 bases, with 11 bases separating them. The CDR3 extends over 12 amino acids.

The chain has TRBV6-5 and TRBJ2-7; TRBD1 aligns across 7 bases. V lost 2 bases and J lost 4; bases outside the gene matches: 8. This CDR3 region has 15 residues. Looked up from germline, CDR1 is MNHEY and CDR2 is SVGAGI. The CDR3 is CASSYAGNRGYEQYF. In nucleotides, the CDR3 is TGTGCCAGCAGTTACGCGGGTAACAGGGGTTACGAGCAGTACTTC.

This chain's CDR3 is CASSPHSSDTQYF. The CDR3 region has the DNA TGCGCCAGCAGCCCCCACTCGTCTGATACGCAGTATTTT. The chain recombines TRBV4-3 with TRBJ2-3; D gene uncertain. V was clipped by 4 bases and J by 6 bases, with 11 bases between them. The CDR3 is 13 amino acids. Germline V gene sequence: CDR1 LGHNA, CDR2 YSLEER.

The chain has TRBV18 and TRBJ2-5; D is ambiguous. CDR1 and CDR2 (germline): KGHSH, LQKENI. Trimming took 0 bases from V and 7 from J, leaving 12 bases between them. There are 14 residues in the CDR3. The CDR3 DNA reads as TGTGCCAGCTCACCACCGCTGGTGTCAGTGACCCAGTACTTC. Protein: CASSPPLVSVTQYF. Using reference TRBV18 and TRBJ2-5 for the parts outside the CDR3, the full variable domain is NAGVMQNPRHLVRRRGQEARLRCSPMKGHSHVYWYRQLPEEGLKFMVYLQKENIIDESGMPKERFSAEFPKEGPSILRIQQVVRGDSAAYFCASSPPLVSVTQYFGPGTRLLVL.

The chain links TRBV7-9 to TRBJ1-1; TRBD1 might be the D (6 bases). Germline values: CDR1 SEHNR, CDR2 FQNEAQ (reference sequence). The CDR3 runs 15 residues. Trimming cost V 5 bases and J 5 bases, with 18 bases left between them. The DNA of the CDR3 is TGTGCCAGCAGCCCCCCGAACAGGGAATGGACTGAAGCTTTCTTT. Translating gives CASSPPNREWTEAFF.

The rearrangement uses TRBV7-2 and TRBJ1-5; D gene uncertain. V was trimmed by 0 bases and J by 4 bases, leaving 4 bases between them. Per the germline V gene, CDR1 is SGHTA and CDR2 is FQGNSA. This CDR3 region has 13 residues. CDR3 residues: CASSLAENQPQHF. CDR3 DNA sequence: TGTGCCAGCAGCTTAGCAGAGAATCAGCCCCAGCATTTT.

The V and J genes are TRBV4-3 and TRBJ1-4; 7 nucleotides agree with TRBD1. The V gene's germline CDR1 is LGHNA and CDR2 YSLEER. The ends lost 5 bases at V and 5 bases at J; junction bases unmatched: 11. The CDR3 loop spans 16 amino acids. CDR3 DNA: TGCGCCAGCAGCGACAGGGTGGGTACAAGGAATGAAAAACTGTTTTTT. Residues: CASSDRVGTRNEKLFF.

The CDR3, as DNA: TGTGCCAGCAGCCCGACTGCGGCCTGCTACGAGCAGTACTTC. Translation gives CASSPTAACYEQYF. The chain employs TRBV7-2 and TRBJ2-7; no definite D call. There are 14 residues in the CDR3. Germline CDR1 is SGHTA and CDR2 is FQGNSA. V was cut by 5 bases and J by 3 bases, with 14 bases left in between.